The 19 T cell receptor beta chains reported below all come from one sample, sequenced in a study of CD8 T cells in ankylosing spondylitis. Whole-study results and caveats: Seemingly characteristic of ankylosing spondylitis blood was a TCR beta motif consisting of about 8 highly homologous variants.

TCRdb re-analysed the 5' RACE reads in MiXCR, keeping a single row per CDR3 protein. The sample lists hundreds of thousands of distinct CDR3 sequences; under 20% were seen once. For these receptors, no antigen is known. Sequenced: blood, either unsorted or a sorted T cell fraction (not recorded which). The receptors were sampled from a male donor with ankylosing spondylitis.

The CDR3 coding sequence is TGCAGTGCTAGAGACCCCGGGTATAGCACAGATACGCAGTATTTT. The encoded protein is CSARDPGYSTDTQYF. The chain has TRBV20-1 and TRBJ2-3; D remains ambiguous. Trimming stripped 0 bases from V and 0 bases from J, with 10 bases between. The CDR3 is 15 residues long. Germline V gives CDR1 DFQATT, CDR2 SNEGSKA (reference sequence).

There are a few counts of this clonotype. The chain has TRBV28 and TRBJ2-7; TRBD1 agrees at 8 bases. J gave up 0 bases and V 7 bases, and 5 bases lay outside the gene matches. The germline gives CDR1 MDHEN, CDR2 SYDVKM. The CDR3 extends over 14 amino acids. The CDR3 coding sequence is TGTGCCAGCAACCCAGGGGGCTCCTCCTACGAGCAGTACTTC. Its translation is CASNPGGSSYEQYF.

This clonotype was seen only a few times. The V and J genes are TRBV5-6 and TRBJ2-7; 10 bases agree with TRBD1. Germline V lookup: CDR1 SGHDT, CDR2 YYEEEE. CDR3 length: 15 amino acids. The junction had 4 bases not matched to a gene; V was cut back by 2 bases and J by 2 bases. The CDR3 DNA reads TGTGCCAGCAGCTTTGGGACAGGGGCCACCTACGAGCAGTACTTC. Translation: CASSFGTGATYEQYF.

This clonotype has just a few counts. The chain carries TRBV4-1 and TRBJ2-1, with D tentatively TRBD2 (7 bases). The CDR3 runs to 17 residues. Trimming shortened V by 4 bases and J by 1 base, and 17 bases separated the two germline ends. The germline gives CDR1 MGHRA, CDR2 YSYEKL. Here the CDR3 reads CASSLSLGGASYNEQFF. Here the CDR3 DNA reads TGCGCCAGCAGCCTATCCTTGGGGGGGGCGTCCTACAATGAGCAGTTCTTC.

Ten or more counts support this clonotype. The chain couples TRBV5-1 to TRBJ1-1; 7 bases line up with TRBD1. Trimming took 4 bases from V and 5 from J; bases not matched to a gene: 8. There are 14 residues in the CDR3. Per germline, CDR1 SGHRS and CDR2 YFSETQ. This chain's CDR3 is CASSVQGLRTEAFF. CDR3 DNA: TGCGCCAGCAGCGTACAGGGGTTAAGAACTGAAGCTTTCTTT.

DNA for the CDR3: TGCAGTGCGCCAAGGGGCAGTCCTGGATCACCCCTCCACTTT. Protein: CSAPRGSPGSPLHF. V is TRBV20-1 and J is TRBJ1-6; D possibly corresponds to TRBD1 (5 bases). The V gene lost 6 bases and the J gene lost 10 bases, with 19 bases spanning the gap. The CDR3 contains 14 residues. The V gene's germline CDR1 is DFQATT and CDR2 SNEGSKA (reference sequence).

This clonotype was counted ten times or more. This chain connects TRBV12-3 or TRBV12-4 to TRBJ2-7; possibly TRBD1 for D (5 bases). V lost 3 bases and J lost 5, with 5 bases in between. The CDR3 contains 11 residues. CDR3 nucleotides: TGTGCCAGCAGTTTCAGGGACGAGCAGTACTTC. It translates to CASSFRDEQYF.

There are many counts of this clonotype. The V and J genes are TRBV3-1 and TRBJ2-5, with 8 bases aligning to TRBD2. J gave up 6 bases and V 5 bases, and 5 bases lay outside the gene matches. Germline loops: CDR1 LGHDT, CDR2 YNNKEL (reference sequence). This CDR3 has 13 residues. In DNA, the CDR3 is TGTGCCAGCAGCGGTAGCGGGGCCCAGACCCAGTACTTC. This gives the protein CASSGSGAQTQYF.

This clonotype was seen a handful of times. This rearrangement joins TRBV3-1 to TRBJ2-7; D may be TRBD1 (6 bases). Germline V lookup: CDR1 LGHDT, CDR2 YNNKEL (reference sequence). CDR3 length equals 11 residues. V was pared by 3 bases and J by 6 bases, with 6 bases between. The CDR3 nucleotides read TGTGCCAGCAGCCAGGACAGCGAGCAGTACTTC. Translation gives CASSQDSEQYF.

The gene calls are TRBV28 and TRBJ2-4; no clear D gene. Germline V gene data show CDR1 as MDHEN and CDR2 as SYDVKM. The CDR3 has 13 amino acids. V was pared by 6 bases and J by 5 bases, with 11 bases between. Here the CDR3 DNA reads TGTGCCAGCAGCACCCTCGCCCAAAACATTCAGTACTTC. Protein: CASSTLAQNIQYF.

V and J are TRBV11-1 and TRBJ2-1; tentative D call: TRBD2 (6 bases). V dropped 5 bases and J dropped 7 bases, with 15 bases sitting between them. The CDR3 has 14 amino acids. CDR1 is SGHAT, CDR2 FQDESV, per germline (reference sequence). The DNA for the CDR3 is TGTGCCAGCAGCCCCGGGGGTCGGTGGAATGAGCAGTTCTTC. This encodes CASSPGGRWNEQFF.

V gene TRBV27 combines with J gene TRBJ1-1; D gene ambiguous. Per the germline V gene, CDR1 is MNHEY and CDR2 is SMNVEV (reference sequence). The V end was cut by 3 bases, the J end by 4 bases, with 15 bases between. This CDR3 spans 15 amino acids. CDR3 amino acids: CASSFRHGEGTEAFF. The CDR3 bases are TGTGCCAGCAGTTTCCGACACGGCGAGGGCACTGAAGCTTTCTTT.

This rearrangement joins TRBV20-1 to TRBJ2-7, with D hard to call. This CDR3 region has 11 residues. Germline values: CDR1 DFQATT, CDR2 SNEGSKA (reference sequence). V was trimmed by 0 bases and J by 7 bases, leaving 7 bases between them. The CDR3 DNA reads TGCAGTGCTAGAGATGTCAATGAGCAGTACTTC. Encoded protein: CSARDVNEQYF.

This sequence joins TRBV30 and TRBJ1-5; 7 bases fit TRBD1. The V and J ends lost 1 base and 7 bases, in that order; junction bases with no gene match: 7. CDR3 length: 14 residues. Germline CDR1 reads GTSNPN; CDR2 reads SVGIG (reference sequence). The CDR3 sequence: CAWSGGTVGQPQHF. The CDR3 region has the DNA TGTGCCTGGAGTGGAGGGACAGTTGGGCAGCCCCAGCATTTT. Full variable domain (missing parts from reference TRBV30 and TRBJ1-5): SQTIHQWPATLVQPVGSPLSLECTVEGTSNPNLYWYRQAAGRGLQLLFYSVGIGQISSEVPQNLSASRPQDRQFILSSKKLLLSDSGFYLCAWSGGTVGQPQHFGDGTRLSIL.

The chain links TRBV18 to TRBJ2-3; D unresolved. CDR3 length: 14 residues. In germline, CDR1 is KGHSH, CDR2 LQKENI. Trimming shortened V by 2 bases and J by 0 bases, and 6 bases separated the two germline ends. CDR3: CASSPVGSTDTQYF. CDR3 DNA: TGTGCCAGCTCACCAGTGGGAAGCACAGATACGCAGTATTTT.

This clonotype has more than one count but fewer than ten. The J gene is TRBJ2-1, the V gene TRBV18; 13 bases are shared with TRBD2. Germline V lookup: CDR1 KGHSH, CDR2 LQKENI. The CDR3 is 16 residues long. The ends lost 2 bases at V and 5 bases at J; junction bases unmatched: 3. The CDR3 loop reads CASSPTSGRGHNEQFF. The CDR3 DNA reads TGTGCCAGCTCACCAACTAGCGGGAGGGGTCACAATGAGCAGTTCTTC.

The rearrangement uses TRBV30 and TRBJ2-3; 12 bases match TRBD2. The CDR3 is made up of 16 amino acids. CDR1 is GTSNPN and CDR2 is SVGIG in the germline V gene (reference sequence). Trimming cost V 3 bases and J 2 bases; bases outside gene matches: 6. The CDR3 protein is CAWSPGLAGHTDTQYF. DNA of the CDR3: TGTGCCTGGAGCCCAGGACTAGCGGGGCACACAGATACGCAGTATTTT.

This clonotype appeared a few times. CDR3 region: CASSFRDRVYIQYF. For the CDR3, the DNA is TGTGCCAGCAGTTTTAGGGACAGGGTGTACATTCAGTACTTC. The chain carries TRBV28 and TRBJ2-4; 9 bases are a match to TRBD1. The CDR3 extends over 14 amino acids. Germline V gene data show CDR1 as MDHEN and CDR2 as SYDVKM. J was trimmed by 8 bases and V by 3 bases; bases with no gene match: 5. Full variable domain (remainder filled in from reference TRBV28 and TRBJ2-4): DVKVTQSSRYLVKRTGEKVFLECVQDMDHENMFWYRQDPGLGLRLIYFSYDVKMKEKGDIPEGYSVSREKKERFSLILESASTNQTSMYLCASSFRDRVYIQYFGAGTRLSVL.

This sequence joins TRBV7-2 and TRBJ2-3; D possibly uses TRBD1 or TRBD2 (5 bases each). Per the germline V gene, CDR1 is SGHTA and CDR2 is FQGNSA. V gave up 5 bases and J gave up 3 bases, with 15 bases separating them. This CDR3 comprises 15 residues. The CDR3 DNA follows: TGTGCCAGCAGCAACCGGGGCATAACAACAGATACGCAGTATTTT. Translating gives CASSNRGITTDTQYF.